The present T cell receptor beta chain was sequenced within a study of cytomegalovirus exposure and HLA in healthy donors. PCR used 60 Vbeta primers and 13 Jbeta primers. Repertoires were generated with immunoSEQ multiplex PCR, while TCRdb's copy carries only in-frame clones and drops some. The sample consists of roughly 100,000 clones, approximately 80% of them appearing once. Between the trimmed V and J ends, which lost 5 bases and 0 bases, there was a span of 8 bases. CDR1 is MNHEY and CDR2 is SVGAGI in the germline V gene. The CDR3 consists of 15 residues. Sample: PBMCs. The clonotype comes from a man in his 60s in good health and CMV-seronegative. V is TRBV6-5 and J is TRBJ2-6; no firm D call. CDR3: CASSPEFSGANVLTF. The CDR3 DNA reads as TGTGCCAGCAGTCCTGAGTTCTCTGGGGCCAACGTCCTGACTTTC.